This entry lists 21 T cell receptor beta chains sequenced from one sample in a study of OX40 agonist ivuxolimab in advanced cancers. This table comes from immunoSEQ multiplex PCR, and its TCRdb copy is limited to in-frame clones, with some not included. The data show tens of thousands of clones, about 88% seen once. The sample in question was CD4+ or CD8+ T cells sorted from blood, obtained in a trial of the OX40 agonist ivuxolimab. These receptors all come from an adult with an advanced solid tumor such as melanoma, head and neck, liver or kidney cancer.

V is TRBV4-3 and J is TRBJ2-1; D might be TRBD1 (6 bases). Germline CDR1 LGHNA, CDR2 YSLEER. The CDR3 contains 13 residues. V gave up 2 bases and J gave up 9 bases, with 11 bases separating them. The CDR3 loop reads CASSQSIGGEQFF. The CDR3 DNA reads TGCGCCAGCAGCCAATCTATAGGGGGTGAGCAGTTCTTC.

The rearrangement links TRBV7-6 to TRBJ1-4; perhaps TRBD1 as D (5 bases). Looked up from germline, CDR1 is SGHVS and CDR2 is FNYEAQ. CDR3 length equals 14 residues. The germline V and J ends were trimmed by 1 base and 7 bases, with 10 bases remaining between them. CDR3 coding DNA: TGTGCCAGCAGCTTAGGGGGCGTTAGTGAAAAACTGTTTTTT. Protein: CASSLGGVSEKLFF.

V usage is TRBV11-3 and J usage is TRBJ1-5; tentatively, D is TRBD1 (6 bases). This CDR3 has 17 residues. Germline V gives CDR1 SGHNT, CDR2 YENEEA. Trimming pared 5 bases from V and 6 bases from J, leaving 23 bases between. The CDR3 nucleotides read TGTGCCAGCAGCCGGGAGGGGGATCTGGCCGGCAGTCAGCCCCAGCATTTT. This encodes CASSREGDLAGSQPQHF.

This clone has only one observation. V usage is TRBV7-8 and J usage is TRBJ2-7; a possible D gene is TRBD1 (5 bases). CDR1 SGHVS and CDR2 FQNEAQ come from the germline V gene. Trimming left V 1 base short and J 4 bases short, with 14 bases between. The CDR3 loop spans 15 amino acids. The CDR3 loop is CASSLGLSTEYEQYF. In nucleotides, the CDR3 is TGTGCCAGCAGCTTAGGCTTATCGACAGAATACGAGCAGTACTTC. Full variable domain (missing parts from reference TRBV7-8 and TRBJ2-7): GAGVSQSPRYKVAKRGQDVALRCDPISGHVSLFWYQQALGQGPEFLTYFQNEAQLDKSGLPSDRFFAERPEGSVSTLKIQRTQQEDSAVYLCASSLGLSTEYEQYFGPGTRLTVT.

The chain has TRBV4-3 and TRBJ1-2, with a tentative D call TRBD1 (6 bases). This CDR3 has 16 amino acids. Between the trimmed V and J ends, which lost 0 bases and 3 bases, there was a span of 14 bases. Germline lookup yields CDR1 LGHNA and CDR2 YSLEER. DNA for the CDR3: TGCGCCAGCAGCCAAGATACGGAGGGGGGATACTATGGCTACACCTTC. Translated, it gives CASSQDTEGGYYGYTF.

V and J are TRBV28 and TRBJ2-7; 8 bases are shared with TRBD2. Germline V gene lookup returns CDR1 MDHEN and CDR2 SYDVKM. The CDR3 consists of 13 residues. Germline trimming cut 8 bases from V and 4 bases from J; bases unmatched to any gene: 7. CDR3 region: CASRTGGVYEQYF. For the CDR3, the DNA is TGTGCCAGCCGTACGGGGGGGGTGTACGAGCAGTACTTC.

This chain joins TRBV29-1 and TRBJ2-3, with D unresolved. Germline CDR1 SQVTM, CDR2 ANQGSEA. CDR3 length: 14 residues. Deletions cut 7 bases from V and 4 bases from J, with 18 bases between. CDR3 DNA sequence: TGCAGCGCCGACGCCGGCGGAATCTCAGATACGCAGTATTTT. Residues: CSADAGGISDTQYF.

This clone was picked up one time. The rearrangement joins TRBV4-1 to TRBJ1-1; 8 positions agree with TRBD1. The CDR3 covers 15 residues. Germline V lookup: CDR1 MGHRA, CDR2 YSYEKL. Losses at the gene ends were 0 bases for V and 12 bases for J; bases not matched to a gene: 12. The CDR3 region has the DNA TGCGCCAGCAGCCAAGAGACAGGGGCTTATGGTACAACTTTCTTT. This encodes CASSQETGAYGTTFF.

V usage is TRBV5-6 and J usage is TRBJ2-7; D uncertain. Germline lookup yields CDR1 SGHDT and CDR2 YYEEEE. V was shortened by 0 bases and J by 0 bases, with 10 bases between the two germline ends. CDR3 length equals 15 residues. The CDR3 region is CASSLDGASSYEQYF. DNA for the CDR3: TGTGCCAGCAGCTTGGATGGTGCGAGCTCCTACGAGCAGTACTTC.

The rearrangement uses TRBV5-1 and TRBJ2-3; D is possibly TRBD2 (7 bases). Trimming removed 0 bases from V and 1 base from J, with 12 bases in between. Per germline, CDR1 SGHRS and CDR2 YFSETQ. The CDR3 totals 16 residues. The CDR3 is CASSLGRGPGTDTQYF. CDR3 sequence (DNA): TGCGCCAGCAGCTTGGGGCGGGGGCCGGGCACAGATACGCAGTATTTT.

The chain carries TRBV29-1 and TRBJ1-2; tentatively, D is TRBD1 (6 bases). The germline V and J ends were trimmed by 3 bases and 4 bases, with 18 bases remaining between them. The germline CDR1 and CDR2 sequences are SQVTM and ANQGSEA. The CDR3 has 15 amino acids. This CDR3 is CSVDDRGGIRYGYTF. The CDR3 DNA reads as TGCAGCGTTGATGATCGGGGGGGCATTCGCTATGGCTACACCTTC.

The chain is built from TRBV5-3 and TRBJ1-2, with 9 positions matching TRBD1. TRBV5-3 carries the ORF label, with uncertain function. The CDR3 spans 13 residues. The junction had 7 bases not matched to a gene; V was cut back by 5 bases and J by 8 bases. CDR3 sequence reads: CARRKTGGWGYTF. CDR3 DNA sequence: TGTGCCAGAAGAAAAACAGGGGGCTGGGGCTACACCTTC.

The V gene is TRBV5-4, the J gene TRBJ2-3, with 11 bases lining up with TRBD2. The V gene's germline CDR1 is SGHNT and CDR2 YYREEE (reference sequence). The CDR3 contains 17 residues. Trimming at V came to 2 bases and at J to 0 bases, leaving 5 bases not matched to a gene. The CDR3 nucleotides are TGTGCCAGCAGCTTTCGACTAGCGGGGACTAGCACAGATACGCAGTATTTT. Amino acid sequence: CASSFRLAGTSTDTQYF.

This clone was seen a few times. The J gene is TRBJ1-6, the V gene TRBV21-1. TRBV21-1 has pseudogene status. This CDR3 has 11 amino acids. As DNA, the CDR3 is TGTGCCGGAAGGGCCCCTTCACCCCTCCACTTT. It specifies CAGRAPSPLHF.

This chain links TRBV5-1 with TRBJ2-6; D may be TRBD2 (6 bases). CDR1 is SGHRS and CDR2 is YFSETQ in the germline V gene. V was trimmed by 2 bases and J by 5 bases, leaving 8 bases between them. The CDR3 contains 14 residues. CDR3 bases: TGCGCCAGCAGCTTCGGGACTTGGGCCAACGTCCTGACTTTC. Amino acid sequence: CASSFGTWANVLTF.

The chain uses TRBV30 and TRBJ1-2, with D possibly being TRBD1 (5 bases). Germline V gene lookup returns CDR1 GTSNPN and CDR2 SVGIG (reference sequence). V dropped 2 bases and J dropped 0 bases, with 13 bases sitting between them. The CDR3 contains 15 residues. Here the CDR3 reads CAWSRGGATNYGYTF. CDR3 DNA sequence: TGTGCCTGGAGTAGGGGAGGGGCGACTAACTATGGCTACACCTTC.

This chain uses TRBV27 with TRBJ1-1, with a tentative D call TRBD1 (6 bases). This CDR3 comprises 13 residues. V was clipped by 4 bases and J by 2 bases, with 8 bases between them. Germline V CDR1 and CDR2: MNHEY, SMNVEV (reference sequence). The CDR3 protein is CASSWTANTEAFF. In nucleotides, the CDR3 is TGTGCCAGCAGTTGGACAGCAAACACTGAAGCTTTCTTT.

V is TRBV5-1 and J is TRBJ2-4, with D uncertain. CDR1 is SGHRS and CDR2 is YFSETQ in the germline V gene. The CDR3 contains 15 residues. Trimming pared 0 bases from V and 5 bases from J, leaving 12 bases between. CDR3 DNA sequence: TGCGCCAGCAGCTTGGGGCGGCAGCCCCAAAACATTCAGTACTTC. It specifies CASSLGRQPQNIQYF.

The chain has TRBV10-2 and TRBJ2-2; TRBD1 is a possible D gene (5 bases). Germline CDR1 and CDR2: WSHSY and SAAADI. This CDR3 spans 15 amino acids. With 8 bases removed from V and 0 bases from J, the gap between germline ends came to 13 bases. CDR3 in DNA: TGCGCCAGCGCCGAGGACAACCCGAACACCGGGGAGCTGTTTTTT. Its translation: CASAEDNPNTGELFF.

This clone was picked up a small number of times. V gene TRBV5-4 combines with J gene TRBJ2-7; 10 bases are shared with TRBD1. CDR1 is SGHNT and CDR2 is YYREEE in the germline V gene (reference sequence). J gave up 4 bases and V 4 bases, and 5 bases lay outside the gene matches. This CDR3 has 14 residues. Here the CDR3 reads CASSGTGAWYEQYF. CDR3 DNA: TGTGCCAGCAGCGGGACAGGGGCTTGGTACGAGCAGTACTTC.

The chain recombines TRBV2 with TRBJ2-5; TRBD1 agrees at 9 bases. The J call may be mistaken, given a closer DNA end match to TRBJ2-7. The CDR3 contains 16 residues. CDR1 is SNHLY and CDR2 is FYNNEI in the germline V gene. CDR3 sequence reads: CASSWNLMTGGYEQYF. CDR3 coding DNA: TGTGCCAGCAGCTGGAACCTAATGACAGGGGGCTACGAGCAGTACTTC.